This entry features one T cell receptor beta chain sequence. Its antigen specificity is not known. Base qualities are missing; no much larger clone stands one base away. The junction shows trimming of 4 bases on V and 5 bases on J, plus 7 bases between the germline ends. The CDR3 contains 11 residues, cysteine and phenylalanine counted. Solely the CDR3 DNA is kept, with 33 bases framed from the first base. CDR1 is given as SGHRS and CDR2 as YFSETQ, both from the germline V gene. The data stem from a study of PD-1 blockade in classical Hodgkin lymphoma (dated by TCRdb to the early 2020s). The study in broad terms: Nivolumab dosing was 3 mg/kg intravenously every 2 weeks, continuing until either disease progression or unacceptable toxicity. A peripheral blood immune signature of response to PD-1 blockade in classical Hodgkin lymphoma was defined using TCR beta sequencing and CyTOF.

What the research found in general, with its limitations: Trial patients with a complete response had baseline diversity similar to that of newly diagnosed patients, while partial responders and progressors had significantly lower diversity. Baseline TCR diversity was reported as lower in newly diagnosed patients than in healthy donors, and lower still in relapsed/refractory patients. The study covered only a single clinical trial cohort, and the causes of the repertoire differences, possibly disease activity or prior therapy, were still not defined. By C4D1, a significant rise was seen in CD4+ TCR diversity but not in CD8+ TCR diversity (p=0.0027 vs p=0.16), and the rise was most apparent among complete responders (p=0.02). Lower diversity was seen in patients whose nivolumab began less than 1 year after ASCT, and these patients were left out of later analyses so that immune reconstitution would not confound the results.

The meaning of the sample's time point label: cycle 2 day 1 (C2D1) of nivolumab. All trial patients had relapsed after autologous stem cell transplantation, with cohorts A, B and C differing in prior brentuximab vedotin exposure. The trial cohort included 45 to 65 patients with relapsed/refractory classical Hodgkin lymphoma, and each patient had a best overall response of complete response, partial response or progressive disease. Trial patients were treated with single-agent nivolumab in the multi-cohort phase II CheckMate 205 trial. Best overall response was determined by an independent review committee according to the 2007 International Working Group response criteria. Trial PBMCs were obtained immediately prior to nivolumab initiation (C1D1) and on therapy at cycle 2 day 1 and cycle 4 day 1. Peripheral blood was collected in 8 mL Vacutainer Cell Preparation Tubes, from which PBMCs were isolated by centrifugation and then cryopreserved.

The Qiagen DNeasy kit was used to extract genomic DNA both from unsorted PBMCs and from the negatively selected CD4+ and CD8+ fractions. TCR beta CDR3 regions were amplified by immunoSEQ multiplex PCR using primers annealing to V and J segments. A synthetic immune receptor repertoire was used to minimize amplification bias, and any residual bias was removed computationally once sequencing was done. The original methods were these. Custom Python scripts were used to quantify repertoire diversity as the Shannon entropy index. The unsorted, CD4+ and CD8+ repertoires were each analyzed separately, with the exception of combined analyses, where CD4+ and CD8+ sequences were merged in silico. A clone counted as expanded when the clone's frequency after treatment rose at least 2-fold relative to C1D1, and clones undetected at baseline were given a pseudocount of 0.5. Singleton clones were defined as clones with 0 or 1 copy at C1D1, and non-singleton clones were defined as clones with 2 or more copies. Clones expanded in unsorted samples were labelled as CD4+, CD8+ or unknown by matching protein sequences in sorted samples from the same patient. Diversity changes from C1D1 to C4D1 were tested in paired samples using Wilcoxon tests. In TCRdb, the immuneACCESS table is reduced to in-frame sequences with V and J assigned. These tables do not hold every clone; where another copy was compared, an unresolved V gene accounts for under half, and the others remain unexplained. That table gives V, J and clone size, and the DNA gave D and trimming. This sample lists about 110,000 clones; 89% were detected once. Less than 20% of the sample rests with the top ten.

The input for sequencing was peripheral blood mononuclear cells (PBMCs), taken before the second cycle of nivolumab. This sequence uses TRBV5-1 and TRBJ2-7, with TRBD1 perhaps the D gene, on 5 matching bases. This TCR was sampled from a human donor with classical Hodgkin lymphoma. The CDR3 region reads CASSGADEQYF. The nucleotide sequence reads TGCGCCAGCAGCGGGGCCGACGAGCAGTACTTC.